The 23 T cell receptor beta chains presented below share a single source sample, sequenced in a study of shared clonotypes between healthy human individuals. Here immunoSEQ multiplex PCR was the method, and the copy in TCRdb shows in-frame clones only, minus some. The sample has around 2.5 million clones, 93% seen once; the top ten hold 0.36%. The sequenced material came from naive CD4+ T cells from PBMCs. This sample's subset: CD45RA+ positively selected. The receptors stem from a man between 18 and 35 years old in good health. Some clones in this sample may be carry-over from other donors' samples.

This clone has only a few counts. This chain links TRBV30 with TRBJ1-1; TRBD1 matches 7 bases. J lost 3 bases, V lost 5 bases, and 9 bases had no gene match. The CDR3 runs 14 residues. Germline lookup yields CDR1 GTSNPN and CDR2 SVGIG (reference sequence). The CDR3 region is CAWATGSLYTEAFF. As DNA, the CDR3 is TGTGCCTGGGCGACAGGGTCCCTCTACACTGAAGCTTTCTTT.

The chain links TRBV6-1 to TRBJ2-1, with 8 bases aligning to TRBD1. Germline V CDR1 and CDR2: MNHNS, SASEGT. The ends lost 2 bases at V and 7 bases at J; junction bases unmatched: 13. The CDR3 has 17 residues. In DNA form, the CDR3 reads TGTGCCAGCAGTGAAAGGACAGGGTATAATACGTGGAATGAGCAGTTCTTC. Translating gives CASSERTGYNTWNEQFF.

The chain carries TRBV7-8 and TRBJ2-5; no clear D gene. There are 16 residues in the CDR3. V was cut by 2 bases and J by 5 bases, with 18 bases left in between. Germline V lookup: CDR1 SGHVS, CDR2 FQNEAQ. CDR3 residues: CASSLIPNEGSETQYF. CDR3 DNA: TGTGCCAGCAGCTTAATTCCGAATGAAGGTTCCGAGACCCAGTACTTC.

Of note for this clone: Different DNA sequences within this sample yield the same CDR3. This chain connects TRBV5-1 to TRBJ2-7; 9 bases are a match to TRBD1. Germline CDR1 is SGHRS and CDR2 is YFSETQ. CDR3 length equals 14 residues. Unmatched junction bases numbered 5, after V lost 4 bases and J lost 3 bases. The chain's CDR3 is CASSPTGGGYEQYF. In DNA, the CDR3 is TGCGCCAGCAGCCCTACAGGGGGCGGCTACGAGCAGTACTTC.

In nucleotides, the CDR3 is TGTGCCAGCAGCCGGGCAGGGTCTTTTTACGAGCAGTACTTC. Protein: CASSRAGSFYEQYF. The chain is built from TRBV9 and TRBJ2-7; tentative D call: TRBD1 (5 bases). The germline V gene has CDR1 SGDLS and CDR2 YYNGEE. V lost 4 bases to trimming and J lost 4 bases, with 15 bases between them. The length of the CDR3 is 14 residues.

This sequence joins TRBV7-6 and TRBJ2-1; TRBD2 matches 10 bases. V shed 0 bases, J shed 7 bases, and the junction held 9 bases outside the gene matches. CDR1 is SGHVS and CDR2 is FNYEAQ in the germline V gene. The CDR3 length is 17 residues. The CDR3 region has the DNA TGTGCCAGCAGCTTAGCGCTTCTAGCGGGAGATGGAAATGAGCAGTTCTTC. Its translation is CASSLALLAGDGNEQFF.

V is TRBV7-6 and J is TRBJ2-7, with 10 positions matching TRBD2. The junction had 6 bases not matched to a gene; V was cut back by 2 bases and J by 2 bases. CDR3 length: 16 amino acids. Germline V gene data show CDR1 as SGHVS and CDR2 as FNYEAQ. The CDR3 DNA reads TGTGCCAGCAGCTTATCGGCTAGCGGGAGTACCTACGAGCAGTACTTC. Residues: CASSLSASGSTYEQYF.

This chain links TRBV29-1 with TRBJ1-2; tentatively, D is TRBD1 (6 bases). This CDR3 is 13 amino acids long. With 5 bases removed from V and 1 base from J, the gap between germline ends came to 11 bases. CDR1 is SQVTM, CDR2 ANQGSEA, per germline. The CDR3 DNA follows: TGCAGCGTTCAGACAGGTGATAACTATGGCTACACCTTC. This gives the protein CSVQTGDNYGYTF.

The gene calls are TRBV5-1 and TRBJ1-3; the D is unclear. This CDR3 comprises 14 residues. Between the trimmed V and J ends, which lost 2 bases and 0 bases, there was a span of 6 bases. CDR1 is SGHRS, CDR2 YFSETQ, per germline. The CDR3 sequence is CASSLLNSGNTIYF. CDR3 DNA: TGCGCCAGCAGCTTACTGAACTCTGGAAACACCATATATTTT.

V gene TRBV28 combines with J gene TRBJ1-2; tentative D call: TRBD1 (5 bases). The CDR3 contains 13 residues. V gave up 4 bases and J gave up 8 bases, with 14 bases separating them. CDR1 is MDHEN, CDR2 SYDVKM, per germline. CDR3 in DNA: TGTGCCAGCAGTTCTCCCCCCAGGGAGGGCTACACCTTC. It yields the protein CASSSPPREGYTF.

The V and J genes are TRBV18 and TRBJ2-7, with 13 bases fitting TRBD2. The V segment lost 8 bases and the J segment 3 bases; nucleotides outside the gene matches: 7. The CDR3 sequence is 15 residues long. Per germline, CDR1 KGHSH and CDR2 LQKENI. CDR3 nucleotides: TGTGCCAGCACGCGACTAGCGGGAGGAGACTACGAGCAGTACTTC. It is translated as CASTRLAGGDYEQYF.

The chain joins TRBV27 to TRBJ1-4, with 8 bases fitting TRBD1. Trimming at V came to 0 bases and at J to 5 bases, leaving 8 bases not matched to a gene. The CDR3 runs 17 residues. Germline V gives CDR1 MNHEY, CDR2 SMNVEV (reference sequence). The DNA for the CDR3 is TGTGCCAGCAGTTTATCGCCGGGACAGGTCCGGAATGAAAAACTGTTTTTT. Translation: CASSLSPGQVRNEKLFF.

Note on this clone: Other DNA sequences in this sample translate to the same CDR3. This sequence joins TRBV7-3 and TRBJ1-3; D not certain. Trimming took 1 base from V and 4 from J, leaving 5 bases between them. The CDR3 consists of 13 residues. Germline CDR1 reads SGHTA; CDR2 reads FQGTGA. The DNA for the CDR3 is TGTGCCAGCAGCTTAAGAGGGGGAAACACCATATATTTT. Its protein product is CASSLRGGNTIYF.

This chain uses TRBV28 with TRBJ1-1; D not resolved. Germline CDR1 and CDR2: MDHEN and SYDVKM. V lost 1 base, J lost 1 base, and 16 bases lay in between. The CDR3 is 17 residues long. Here the CDR3 DNA reads TGTGCCAGCAGTTTATATGGCAGGTCTGTTCAGAACACTGAAGCTTTCTTT. It codes for CASSLYGRSVQNTEAFF.

The chain links TRBV28 to TRBJ2-7; 9 nucleotides align to TRBD2. Trimming took 8 bases from V and 2 from J; bases not matched to a gene: 10. Germline V lookup: CDR1 MDHEN, CDR2 SYDVKM. The CDR3 runs 15 residues. The CDR3 DNA follows: TGTGCCAGCCCTGGGCCAGCGGGAGGCGCCTACGAGCAGTACTTC. Translated, it gives CASPGPAGGAYEQYF.

The chain uses TRBV11-3 and TRBJ2-6; D remains ambiguous. From germline, CDR1 is SGHNT and CDR2 YENEEA. The CDR3 has 16 amino acids. Trimming took off 1 base at V and 0 bases at J, with 7 bases between the two ends. CDR3 amino acids: CASSLGPVSGANVLTF. The CDR3 DNA sequence: TGTGCCAGCAGCTTAGGCCCTGTCTCTGGGGCCAACGTCCTGACTTTC.

Here the CDR3 reads CASSWGTGEGNEQFF. The CDR3 DNA is TGTGCCAGCAGTTGGGGGACAGGGGAGGGCAATGAGCAGTTCTTC. The chain is built from TRBV27 and TRBJ2-1; 10 bases match TRBD1. This CDR3 contains 15 residues. Germline CDR1 is MNHEY and CDR2 is SMNVEV (reference sequence). V dropped 4 bases and J dropped 6; count of bases not matched to a gene: 6.

The V gene is TRBV7-9, the J gene TRBJ2-1, with 8 bases fitting TRBD1. The CDR3 extends over 15 amino acids. The germline V gene has CDR1 SEHNR and CDR2 FQNEAQ (reference sequence). V lost 5 bases to trimming and J lost 3 bases; unmatched junction nucleotides: 6. The CDR3 sequence is CASSIGQGFYNEQFF. CDR3 coding DNA: TGTGCCAGCAGCATCGGACAGGGCTTCTACAATGAGCAGTTCTTC.

This clone was seen a handful of times. The chain carries TRBV4-2 and TRBJ1-5; D not resolved. The CDR3 runs to 15 residues. The germline V gene encodes CDR1 LGHNA and CDR2 YNFKEQ. V lost 3 bases, J lost 1 base, and 10 bases lay in between. CDR3 amino acids: CASSHTDPSNQPQHF. Here the CDR3 DNA reads TGTGCCAGCAGCCACACAGATCCCAGCAATCAGCCCCAGCATTTT.

The chain carries TRBV6-8 and TRBJ1-5, with D hard to call. V was clipped by 1 base and J by 1 base, with 14 bases between them. Per the germline V gene, CDR1 is MNHGY and CDR2 is SAAAGT. This CDR3 is built from 17 residues. CDR3 DNA sequence: TGTGCCAGCAGTTACTTGCCTCGGACGGGAAGCAATCAGCCCCAGCATTTT. Translated: CASSYLPRTGSNQPQHF.

This chain joins TRBV10-3 and TRBJ2-1, with D maybe TRBD2 (5 bases). Germline V gene data show CDR1 as ENHRY and CDR2 as SYGVKD. Deletions cut 0 bases from V and 8 bases from J, with 14 bases between. CDR3 size: 15 residues. CDR3 sequence reads: CAISESVVREDEQFF. Written as DNA, the CDR3 is TGTGCCATCAGTGAGTCAGTCGTACGGGAAGATGAGCAGTTCTTC.

DNA for the CDR3: TGCGCCAGCAGCTTGGACGCGAGCCCGACGAACACCGGGGAGCTGTTTTTT. Protein sequence: CASSLDASPTNTGELFF. V is TRBV5-1 and J is TRBJ2-2; no reliable D call. Deletions cut 0 bases from V and 0 bases from J, with 12 bases between. Germline loops: CDR1 SGHRS, CDR2 YFSETQ. This CDR3 has 17 residues.

The genes are TRBV9 and TRBJ1-2; TRBD1 aligns across 10 bases. The CDR3 runs to 15 residues. Per the germline V gene, CDR1 is SGDLS and CDR2 is YYNGEE. With V trimmed by 2 bases and J by 5 bases, 6 bases remained unmatched. CDR3 in amino acids: CASSVTGTGEYGYTF. CDR3 nucleotides: TGTGCCAGCAGCGTCACCGGGACAGGGGAGTATGGCTACACCTTC.